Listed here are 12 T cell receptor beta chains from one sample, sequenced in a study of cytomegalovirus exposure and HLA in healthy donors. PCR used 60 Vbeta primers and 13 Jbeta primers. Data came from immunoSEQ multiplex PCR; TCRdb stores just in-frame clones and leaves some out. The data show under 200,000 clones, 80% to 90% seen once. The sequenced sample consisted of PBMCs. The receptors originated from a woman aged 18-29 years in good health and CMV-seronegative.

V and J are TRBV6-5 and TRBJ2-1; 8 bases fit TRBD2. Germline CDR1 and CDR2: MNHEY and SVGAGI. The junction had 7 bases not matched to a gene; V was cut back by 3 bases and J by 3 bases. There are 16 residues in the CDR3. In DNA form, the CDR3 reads TGTGCCAGCAGTTATTTAGCGGGGCTTAGCTACAATGAGCAGTTCTTC. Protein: CASSYLAGLSYNEQFF.

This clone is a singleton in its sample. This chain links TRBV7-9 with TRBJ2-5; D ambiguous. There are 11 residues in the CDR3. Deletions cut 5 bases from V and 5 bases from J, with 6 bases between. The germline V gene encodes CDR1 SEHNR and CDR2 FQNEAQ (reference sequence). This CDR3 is CASSPLETQYF. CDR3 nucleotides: TGTGCCAGCAGCCCCCTGGAGACCCAGTACTTC.

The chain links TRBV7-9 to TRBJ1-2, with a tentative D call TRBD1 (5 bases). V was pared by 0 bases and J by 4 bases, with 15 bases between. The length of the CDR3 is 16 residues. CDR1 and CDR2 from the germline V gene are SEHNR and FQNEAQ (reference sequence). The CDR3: CASSLASPTDRYGYTF. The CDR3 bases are TGTGCCAGCAGCTTAGCGTCCCCGACAGACCGCTATGGCTACACCTTC.

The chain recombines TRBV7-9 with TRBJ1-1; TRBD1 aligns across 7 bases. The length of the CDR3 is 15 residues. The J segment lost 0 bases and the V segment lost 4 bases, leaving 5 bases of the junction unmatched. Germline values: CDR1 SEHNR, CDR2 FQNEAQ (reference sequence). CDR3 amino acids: CASSSGQNMNTEAFF. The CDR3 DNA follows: TGTGCCAGCAGCTCGGGACAGAACATGAACACTGAAGCTTTCTTT.

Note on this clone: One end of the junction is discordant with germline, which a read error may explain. CDR3 protein: CSSSLMGGREIEQFF. CDR3 bases: TGTTCCAGCAGCTTAATGGGAGGGCGGGAGATTGAGCAGTTCTTC. The V and J genes are TRBV7-9 and TRBJ2-1, with TRBD2 identical over 7 bases. This CDR3 spans 15 amino acids. Per germline, CDR1 SEHNR and CDR2 FQNEAQ (reference sequence).

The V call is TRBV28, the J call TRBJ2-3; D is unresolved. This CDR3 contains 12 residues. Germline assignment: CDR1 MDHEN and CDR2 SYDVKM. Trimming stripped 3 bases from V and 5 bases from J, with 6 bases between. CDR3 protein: CASSFRLDTQYF. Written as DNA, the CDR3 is TGTGCCAGCAGTTTCAGACTAGATACGCAGTATTTT. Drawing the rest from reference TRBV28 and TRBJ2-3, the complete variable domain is DVKVTQSSRYLVKRTGEKVFLECVQDMDHENMFWYRQDPGLGLRLIYFSYDVKMKEKGDIPEGYSVSREKKERFSLILESASTNQTSMYLCASSFRLDTQYFGPGTRLTVL.

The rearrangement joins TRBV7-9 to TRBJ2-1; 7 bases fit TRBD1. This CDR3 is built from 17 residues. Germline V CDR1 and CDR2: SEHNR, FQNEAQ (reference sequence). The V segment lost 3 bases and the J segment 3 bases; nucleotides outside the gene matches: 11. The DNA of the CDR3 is TGTGCCAGCAGCTTGTCCCTAGGACAGGTACTCTACAATGAGCAGTTCTTC. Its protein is CASSLSLGQVLYNEQFF.

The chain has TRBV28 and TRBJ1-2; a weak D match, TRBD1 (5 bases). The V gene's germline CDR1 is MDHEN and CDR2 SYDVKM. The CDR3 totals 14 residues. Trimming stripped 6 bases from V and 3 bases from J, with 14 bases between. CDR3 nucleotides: TGTGCCAGCAGCCTGGGACTGGCGGACTATGGCTACACCTTC. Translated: CASSLGLADYGYTF.

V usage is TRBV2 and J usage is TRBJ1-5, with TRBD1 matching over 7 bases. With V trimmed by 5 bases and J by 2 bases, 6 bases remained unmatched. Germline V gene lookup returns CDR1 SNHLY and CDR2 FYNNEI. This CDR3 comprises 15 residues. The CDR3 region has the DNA TGTGCCAGCAGTTCCGGGACAGTAGGCAATCAGCCCCAGCATTTT. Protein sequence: CASSSGTVGNQPQHF.

In nucleotides, the CDR3 is TGTGCCAGCTCGACAGGACAGCTCGAGCAGTACTTC. Translated: CASSTGQLEQYF. V usage is TRBV18 and J usage is TRBJ2-7; D is perhaps TRBD1 (6 bases). Trimming left V 6 bases short and J 6 bases short, with 12 bases between. The germline V gene has CDR1 KGHSH and CDR2 LQKENI. The CDR3 runs to 12 residues. Together with reference TRBV18 and TRBJ2-7, the CDR3 gives the full variable domain: NAGVMQNPRHLVRRRGQEARLRCSPMKGHSHVYWYRQLPEEGLKFMVYLQKENIIDESGMPKERFSAEFPKEGPSILRIQQVVRGDSAAYFCASSTGQLEQYFGPGTRLTVT.

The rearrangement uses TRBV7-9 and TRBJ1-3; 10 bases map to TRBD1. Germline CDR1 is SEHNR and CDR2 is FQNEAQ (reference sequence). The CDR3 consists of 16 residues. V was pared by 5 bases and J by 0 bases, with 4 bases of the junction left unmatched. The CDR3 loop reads CASSRGQGSSGNTIYF. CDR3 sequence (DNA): TGTGCCAGCAGCAGGGGACAGGGGAGCTCTGGAAACACCATATATTTT.

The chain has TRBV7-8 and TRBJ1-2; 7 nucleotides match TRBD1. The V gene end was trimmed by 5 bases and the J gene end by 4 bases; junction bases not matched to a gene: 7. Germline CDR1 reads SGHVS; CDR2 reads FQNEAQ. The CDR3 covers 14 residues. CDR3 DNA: TGTGCCAGCAGCCCGCGGGACAGCTCCTATGGCTACACCTTC. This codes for CASSPRDSSYGYTF.